These 29 T cell receptor beta chains were sequenced from one sample in a study of cytomegalovirus exposure and HLA in healthy donors. The PCR employed 60 Vbeta primers together with 13 Jbeta primers. This table comes from immunoSEQ multiplex PCR, and its TCRdb copy is limited to in-frame clones, with some not included. The sample records approximately 150,000 clones, 65% to 70% being singletons. The sample consisted of PBMCs. These receptors originate from a man aged 25-45 years in good health and CMV-seropositive.

This chain uses TRBV4-1 with TRBJ2-3; D uncertain. Per germline, CDR1 MGHRA and CDR2 YSYEKL. The CDR3 covers 16 residues. Trimming took 4 bases from V and 2 from J, leaving 16 bases between them. The CDR3 DNA follows: TGCGCCAGCAGCCGAACTCGGGTGAAAGACACAGATACGCAGTATTTT. Its protein is CASSRTRVKDTDTQYF.

The V call is TRBV7-3, the J call TRBJ2-1; 7 bases map to TRBD2. The CDR3 extends over 13 amino acids. Germline trimming cut 1 base from V and 8 bases from J; bases unmatched to any gene: 2. The germline V gene has CDR1 SGHTA and CDR2 FQGTGA. The CDR3, as DNA: TGTGCCAGCAGCTTAATTGGGGGGGATGAGCAGTTCTTC. Translating gives CASSLIGGDEQFF.

In this sample, this clone turned up a few times. Germline and junction disagree at one end, which may indicate a read error. The chain uses TRBV7-9 and TRBJ2-3, with D tentatively TRBD1 (5 bases). The CDR3 extends over 15 amino acids. CDR1 and CDR2 (germline): SEHNR, FQNEAQ (reference sequence). Written as DNA, the CDR3 is TGTTCCAGCAACCCTATTTCGCCCAGGGCAGATACGCAGTATTTT. Translating gives CSSNPISPRADTQYF.

CDR3 residues: CASSARRTSGKPNTGELFF. The CDR3 DNA reads TGTGCCAGCAGCGCGAGGAGGACTAGCGGGAAGCCGAACACCGGGGAGCTGTTTTTT. V usage is TRBV7-3 and J usage is TRBJ2-2; TRBD2 matches at 12 bases. Germline V gene sequence: CDR1 SGHTA, CDR2 FQGTGA. CDR3 length: 19 residues. Trimming at V came to 5 bases and at J to 0 bases, leaving 10 bases not matched to a gene.

The chain uses TRBV27 and TRBJ1-4, with TRBD1 matching 7 bases. This CDR3 region has 14 residues. Trimming cost V 7 bases and J 5 bases; bases outside gene matches: 7. Germline-derived CDR1 and CDR2 are MNHEY and SMNVEV (reference sequence). The CDR3 DNA reads as TGTGCCAGCAAGGTGGGACAGAAAAATGAAAAACTGTTTTTT. Its protein product is CASKVGQKNEKLFF.

This sequence joins TRBV7-2 and TRBJ1-1; no definite D call. The CDR3 loop spans 13 amino acids. Looked up from germline, CDR1 is SGHTA and CDR2 is FQGNSA. Between the trimmed V and J ends, which lost 3 bases and 1 base, there was a span of 6 bases. The CDR3 reads CASSFRRNTEAFF. The CDR3 coding sequence is TGTGCCAGCAGCTTTCGGAGGAACACTGAAGCTTTCTTT.

The chain carries TRBV27 and TRBJ2-5; 8 bases line up with TRBD2. TRBJ2-7 explains the end of the DNA better; the J call may be wrong. Looked up from germline, CDR1 is MNHEY and CDR2 is SMNVEV (reference sequence). The CDR3 consists of 16 residues. In DNA form, the CDR3 reads TGTGCCAGCAGTTTAATCGGGGGGGGAGTCAGCTACGAGCAGTACTTC. It codes for CASSLIGGGVSYEQYF.

V usage is TRBV7-9 and J usage is TRBJ2-5, with 15 bases identical to TRBD2. Germline trimming cut 4 bases from V and 5 bases from J; bases unmatched to any gene: 8. The germline V gene encodes CDR1 SEHNR and CDR2 FQNEAQ (reference sequence). The CDR3 is 17 amino acids. The CDR3 DNA reads as TGTGCCAGCAGCTGGGGACTAGCGGGAGGCCCCCAGGAGACCCAGTACTTC. It is translated as CASSWGLAGGPQETQYF.

The V gene is TRBV4-1, the J gene TRBJ2-3; 7 bases line up with TRBD2. Trimming cost V 4 bases and J 0 bases; bases outside gene matches: 4. CDR3 length equals 15 residues. Germline-derived CDR1 and CDR2 are MGHRA and YSYEKL. CDR3 bases: TGCGCCAGCAGCCTTCTAGCGGAGAGCACAGATACGCAGTATTTT. It yields the protein CASSLLAESTDTQYF.

The rearrangement joins TRBV30 to TRBJ1-2; the D gene is possibly TRBD1 (5 bases). The V end lost 3 bases, the J end lost 7 bases, and 9 bases lay between the germline ends. The CDR3 runs 11 residues. Per germline, CDR1 GTSNPN and CDR2 SVGIG (reference sequence). CDR3 nucleotide sequence: TGTGCCTGGAGAGGACACCTTGGCTACACCTTC. Translation gives CAWRGHLGYTF.

The rearrangement links TRBV5-4 to TRBJ2-2; 8 bases align to TRBD1. The CDR3 runs to 14 residues. The V gene's germline CDR1 is SGHNT and CDR2 YYREEE (reference sequence). V was clipped by 3 bases and J by 7 bases; unmatched bases: 5. In DNA, the CDR3 is TGTGCCAGCAGCTGGGGACAGGCTGACGGGGAGCTGTTTTTT. Its protein product is CASSWGQADGELFF.

The chain carries TRBV9 and TRBJ2-7; 8 bases are shared with TRBD2. The CDR3 consists of 16 residues. With V trimmed by 2 bases and J by 3 bases, 10 bases remained unmatched. Germline V lookup: CDR1 SGDLS, CDR2 YYNGEE. Here the CDR3 DNA reads TGTGCCAGCAGCGTTGGCGGGAGGTGGCTCGACTACGAGCAGTACTTC. It encodes CASSVGGRWLDYEQYF. The full variable domain, completed using reference TRBV9 and TRBJ2-7, is DSGVTQTPKHLITATGQRVTLRCSPRSGDLSVYWYQQSLDQGLQFLIQYYNGEERAKGNILERFSAQQFPDLHSELNLSSLELGDSALYFCASSVGGRWLDYEQYFGPGTRLTVT.

This chain connects TRBV19 to TRBJ2-2, with TRBD2 identical over 7 bases. Per germline, CDR1 LNHDA and CDR2 SQIVND (reference sequence). This CDR3 region has 13 residues. J lost 4 bases, V lost 11 bases, and 7 bases had no gene match. CDR3 loop: CAAGSGGTGELFF. CDR3 coding DNA: TGTGCCGCCGGATCGGGAGGCACCGGGGAGCTGTTTTTT.

As for this clone: Additional DNA sequences in this sample encode the identical CDR3. V usage is TRBV4-1 and J usage is TRBJ2-7; D is perhaps TRBD1 (5 bases). This CDR3 region has 13 residues. Trimming removed 0 bases at V and 7 bases at J, with 10 bases between. The germline V gene encodes CDR1 MGHRA and CDR2 YSYEKL. CDR3 bases: TGCGCCAGCAGCCAAGATAACAGGCGGGAGCAGTACTTC. Its protein is CASSQDNRREQYF.

The V gene is TRBV30, the J gene TRBJ1-1; unclear D gene. Looked up from germline, CDR1 is GTSNPN and CDR2 is SVGIG (reference sequence). V was cut by 1 base and J by 0 bases, with 12 bases left in between. The CDR3 is 15 amino acids. This CDR3 reads CAWSAGPGMNTEAFF. In DNA form, the CDR3 reads TGTGCCTGGAGTGCCGGCCCGGGGATGAACACTGAAGCTTTCTTT.

This chain uses TRBV5-1 with TRBJ2-5, with D possibly matching TRBD2 (6 bases). The length of the CDR3 is 12 residues. CDR1 is SGHRS, CDR2 YFSETQ, per germline. With 7 bases removed from V and 2 bases from J, the gap between germline ends came to 9 bases. For the CDR3, the DNA is TGCGCCAGCGGGGCGGGACAAGAGACCCAGTACTTC. Translated, it gives CASGAGQETQYF.

This clone was picked up a small number of times. This sample includes further DNA sequences coding for the same CDR3. The chain carries TRBV6-5 and TRBJ2-7, with 9 bases that match TRBD1. CDR1 is MNHEY, CDR2 SVGAGI, per germline. V was clipped by 9 bases and J by 4 bases; unmatched bases: 10. This CDR3 region has 14 residues. DNA for the CDR3: TGTGCCAGTTCTCCCGGGACAGGGATTTACGAGCAGTACTTC. Translation: CASSPGTGIYEQYF.

The J gene is TRBJ2-7, the V gene TRBV6-5, with no clear D. Germline CDR1 and CDR2: MNHEY and SVGAGI. The CDR3 covers 15 residues. The V end lost 4 bases, the J end lost 2 bases, and 15 bases lay between the germline ends. CDR3: CASSSPGVITYEQYF. In nucleotides, the CDR3 is TGTGCCAGCAGTTCCCCGGGTGTGATAACCTACGAGCAGTACTTC.

V is TRBV27 and J is TRBJ1-1, with 8 bases lining up with TRBD1. This CDR3 contains 15 residues. V gave up 6 bases and J gave up 4 bases; unmatched junction bases: 10. Germline V gene lookup returns CDR1 MNHEY and CDR2 SMNVEV (reference sequence). The CDR3 region is CASRDRVVSGTEAFF. CDR3 nucleotide sequence: TGTGCCAGCAGGGACAGGGTCGTTTCGGGCACTGAAGCTTTCTTT.

CDR3 nucleotide sequence: TGTGCCAGCAGTGACTCGAGGCCCCGACTAGCGGGAGGGCCGTACGAGCAGTACTTC. The encoded protein is CASSDSRPRLAGGPYEQYF. The chain recombines TRBV6-4 with TRBJ2-5; 14 bases agree with TRBD2. The tail of the sequence fits TRBJ2-7 better, so the J call may be wrong. CDR1 is MRHNA, CDR2 SNTAGT, per germline. The CDR3 consists of 19 residues.

This chain connects TRBV5-8 to TRBJ2-5; D might be TRBD1 (6 bases). The J call may be faulty, since TRBJ2-7 better matches the DNA end. CDR3 length: 15 amino acids. Looked up from germline, CDR1 is SGHTS and CDR2 is YDEGEE. The DNA of the CDR3 is TGTGCCAGCAGCTTGGGGCCGGGACAAACCTACGAGCAGTACTTC. It translates to CASSLGPGQTYEQYF.

This rearrangement joins TRBV7-9 to TRBJ1-3; perhaps TRBD1 as D (6 bases). CDR3 length: 17 residues. Between the trimmed V and J ends, which lost 2 bases and 2 bases, there was a span of 16 bases. CDR1 is SEHNR and CDR2 is FQNEAQ in the germline V gene (reference sequence). CDR3 in DNA: TGTGCCAGCAGCTTATACCTTACAGGGACGGCTGGAAACACCATATATTTT. Translating gives CASSLYLTGTAGNTIYF.

The V call is TRBV6-1, the J call TRBJ2-7, with TRBD2 matching over 10 bases. Germline V gene lookup returns CDR1 MNHNS and CDR2 SASEGT. The CDR3 consists of 16 residues. V shed 2 bases and J 4 bases; nucleotides not matched to a gene: 8. CDR3 coding DNA: TGTGCCAGCAGTGAACCCAGACTAGCGGGCCTTTACGAGCAGTACTTC. Translated: CASSEPRLAGLYEQYF.

This clone was counted a few times. The V gene is TRBV18, the J gene TRBJ2-5, with D uncertain. Trimming removed 5 bases at V and 1 base at J, with 5 bases between. The V gene's germline CDR1 is KGHSH and CDR2 LQKENI. CDR3 length: 12 residues. The CDR3 sequence is CASSFSQETQYF. The CDR3 DNA reads TGTGCCAGCTCATTCAGCCAAGAGACCCAGTACTTC.

The J gene is TRBJ2-1, the V gene TRBV5-1, with 10 positions matching TRBD2. The germline V gene encodes CDR1 SGHRS and CDR2 YFSETQ. Unmatched junction bases numbered 12, after V lost 2 bases and J lost 4 bases. This CDR3 contains 18 residues. CDR3 protein: CASSFGLAEAPLYNEQFF. CDR3 in DNA: TGCGCCAGCAGCTTCGGACTAGCGGAGGCACCTTTATACAATGAGCAGTTCTTC.

This clone was observed once. The chain is built from TRBV2 and TRBJ2-7; D is perhaps TRBD2 (5 bases). Germline CDR1 reads SNHLY; CDR2 reads FYNNEI. The CDR3 runs to 13 residues. Deletions cut 2 bases from V and 4 bases from J, with 9 bases between. CDR3 protein: CASSERWRYEQYF. The CDR3 nucleotides are TGTGCCAGCAGTGAAAGGTGGAGGTACGAGCAGTACTTC.

The rearrangement links TRBV18 to TRBJ2-5; weak D call: TRBD2 (6 bases). Germline CDR1 reads KGHSH; CDR2 reads LQKENI. CDR3 length: 16 amino acids. Deletions cut 1 base from V and 1 base from J, with 13 bases between. CDR3 DNA: TGTGCCAGCTCACCACTTACGGGCGGGATCCAAGAGACCCAGTACTTC. Translating it yields CASSPLTGGIQETQYF.

The rearrangement joins TRBV19 to TRBJ2-1; 7 bases agree with TRBD1. The junction had 13 bases not matched to a gene; V was cut back by 2 bases and J by 3 bases. This CDR3 region has 18 residues. Germline CDR1 and CDR2: LNHDA and SQIVND (reference sequence). CDR3 residues: CASSIRNWAGGNYNEQFF. The CDR3 DNA follows: TGTGCCAGTAGTATAAGGAACTGGGCAGGGGGAAACTACAATGAGCAGTTCTTC. Full variable domain (rest looked up from reference TRBV19 and TRBJ2-1): DGGITQSPKYLFRKEGQNVTLSCEQNLNHDAMYWYRQDPGQGLRLIYYSQIVNDFQKGDIAEGYSVSREKKESFPLTVTSAQKNPTAFYLCASSIRNWAGGNYNEQFFGPGTRLTVL.

The chain employs TRBV4-2 and TRBJ2-2; 10 bases align to TRBD2. CDR3 length: 17 amino acids. Germline V lookup: CDR1 LGHNA, CDR2 YNFKEQ. Germline trimming cut 3 bases from V and 7 bases from J; bases unmatched to any gene: 11. Here the CDR3 reads CASSHRGFLAGDGELFF. DNA for the CDR3: TGTGCCAGCAGCCATCGAGGGTTTCTAGCGGGGGACGGGGAGCTGTTTTTT.